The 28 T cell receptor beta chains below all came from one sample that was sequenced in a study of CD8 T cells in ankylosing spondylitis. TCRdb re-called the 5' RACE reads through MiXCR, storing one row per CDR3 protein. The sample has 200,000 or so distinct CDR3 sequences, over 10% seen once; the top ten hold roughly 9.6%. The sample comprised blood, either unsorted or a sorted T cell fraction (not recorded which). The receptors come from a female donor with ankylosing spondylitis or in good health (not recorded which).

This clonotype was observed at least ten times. In DNA form, the CDR3 reads TGTGCCAGCAGTCGGACTAGCGGCAATTACAATGAGCAGTTCTTC. Translated: CASSRTSGNYNEQFF. The chain recombines TRBV27 with TRBJ2-1, with TRBD2 matching 10 bases. The CDR3 sequence is 15 residues long. Losses at the gene ends were 5 bases for V and 4 bases for J; bases not matched to a gene: 5. Germline loops: CDR1 MNHEY, CDR2 SMNVEV (reference sequence).

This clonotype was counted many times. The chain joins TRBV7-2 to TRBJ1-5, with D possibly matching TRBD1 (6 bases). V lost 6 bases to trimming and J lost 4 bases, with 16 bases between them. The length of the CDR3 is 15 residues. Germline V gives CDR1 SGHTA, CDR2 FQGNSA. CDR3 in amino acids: CASSSQARGNQPQHF. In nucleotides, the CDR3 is TGTGCCAGCAGTTCCCAGGCAAGGGGGAATCAGCCCCAGCATTTT.

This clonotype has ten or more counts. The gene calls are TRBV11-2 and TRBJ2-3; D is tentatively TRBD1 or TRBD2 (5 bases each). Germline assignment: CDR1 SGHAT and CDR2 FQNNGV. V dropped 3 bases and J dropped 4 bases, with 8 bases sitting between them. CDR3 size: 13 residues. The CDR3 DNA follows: TGTGCCAGCAGCTTGGGGGAGCCAGATACGCAGTATTTT. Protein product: CASSLGEPDTQYF.

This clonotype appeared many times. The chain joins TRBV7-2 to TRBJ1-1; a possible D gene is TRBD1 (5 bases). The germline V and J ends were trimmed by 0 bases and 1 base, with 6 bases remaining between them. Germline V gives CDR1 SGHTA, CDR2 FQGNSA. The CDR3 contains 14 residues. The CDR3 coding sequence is TGTGCCAGCAGCTTAGCACAGGCGAACACTGAAGCTTTCTTT. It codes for CASSLAQANTEAFF. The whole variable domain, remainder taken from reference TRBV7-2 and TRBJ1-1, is GAGVSQSPSNKVTEKGKDVELRCDPISGHTALYWYRQSLGQGLEFLIYFQGNSAPDKSGLPSDRFSAERTGGSVSTLTIQRTQQEDSAVYLCASSLAQANTEAFFGQGTRLTVV.

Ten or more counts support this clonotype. The CDR3 coding sequence is TGCGCCAGCAGCAAAGACAGCACCCCCTACGAGCAGTACTTC. This encodes CASSKDSTPYEQYF. The chain is built from TRBV5-1 and TRBJ2-7; D is possibly TRBD1 (5 bases). V was trimmed by 4 bases and J by 2 bases, leaving 13 bases between them. Germline lookup yields CDR1 SGHRS and CDR2 YFSETQ. The CDR3 spans 14 residues.

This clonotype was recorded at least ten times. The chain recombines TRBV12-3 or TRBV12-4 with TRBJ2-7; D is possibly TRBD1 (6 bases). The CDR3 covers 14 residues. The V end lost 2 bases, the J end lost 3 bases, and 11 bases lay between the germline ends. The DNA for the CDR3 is TGTGCCAGCAGTTTAATGGACAGCAACTACGAGCAGTACTTC. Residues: CASSLMDSNYEQYF.

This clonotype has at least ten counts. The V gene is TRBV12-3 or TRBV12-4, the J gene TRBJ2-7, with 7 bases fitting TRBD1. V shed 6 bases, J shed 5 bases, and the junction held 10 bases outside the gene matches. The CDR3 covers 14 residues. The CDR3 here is CASSLRQGPDEQYF. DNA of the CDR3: TGTGCCAGCAGCCTAAGACAGGGACCAGACGAGCAGTACTTC.

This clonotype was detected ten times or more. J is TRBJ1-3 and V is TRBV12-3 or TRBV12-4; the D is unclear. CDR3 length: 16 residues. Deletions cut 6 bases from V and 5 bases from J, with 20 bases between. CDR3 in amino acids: CASRRHRTTSRNTIYF. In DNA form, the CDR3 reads TGTGCCAGCAGAAGACACCGGACGACTTCTCGAAACACCATATATTTT.

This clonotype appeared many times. CDR3 bases: TGTGCCAGCAGCCAAGTCAACCTGGGCCCAGCTAACTATGGCTACACCTTC. Amino acid sequence: CASSQVNLGPANYGYTF. The chain joins TRBV3-1 to TRBJ1-2, with D unresolved. V was shortened by 1 base and J by 0 bases, with 15 bases between the two germline ends. CDR1 and CDR2 (germline): LGHDT, YNNKEL (reference sequence). CDR3 size: 17 residues.

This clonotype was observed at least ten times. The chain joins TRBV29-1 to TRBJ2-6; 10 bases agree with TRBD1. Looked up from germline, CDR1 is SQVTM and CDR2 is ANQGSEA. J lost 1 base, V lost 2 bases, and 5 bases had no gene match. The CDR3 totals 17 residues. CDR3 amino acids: CSVEFGQGDSGANVLTF. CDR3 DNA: TGCAGCGTTGAATTTGGACAGGGGGATTCTGGGGCCAACGTCCTGACTTTC.

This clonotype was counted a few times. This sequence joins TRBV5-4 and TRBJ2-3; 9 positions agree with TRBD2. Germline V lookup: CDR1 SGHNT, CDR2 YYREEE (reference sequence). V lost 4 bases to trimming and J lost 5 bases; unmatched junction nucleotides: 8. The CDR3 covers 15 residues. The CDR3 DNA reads TGTGCCAGCAGCGATAGCGGGAGTGGGGTAGATACGCAGTATTTT. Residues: CASSDSGSGVDTQYF.

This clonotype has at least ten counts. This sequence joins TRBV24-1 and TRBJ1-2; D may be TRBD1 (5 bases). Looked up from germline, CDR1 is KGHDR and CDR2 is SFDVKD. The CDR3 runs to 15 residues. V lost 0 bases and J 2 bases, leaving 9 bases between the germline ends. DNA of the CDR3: TGTGCCACCAGTGATTTGAAGCAGGGCAACTATGGCTACACCTTC. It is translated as CATSDLKQGNYGYTF.

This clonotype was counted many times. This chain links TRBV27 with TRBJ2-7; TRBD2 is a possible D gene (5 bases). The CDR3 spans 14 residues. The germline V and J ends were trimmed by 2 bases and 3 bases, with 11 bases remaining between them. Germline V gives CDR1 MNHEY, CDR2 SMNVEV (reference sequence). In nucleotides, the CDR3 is TGTGCCAGCAGTTTAAAGGACGGACTCTACGAGCAGTACTTC. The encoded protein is CASSLKDGLYEQYF.

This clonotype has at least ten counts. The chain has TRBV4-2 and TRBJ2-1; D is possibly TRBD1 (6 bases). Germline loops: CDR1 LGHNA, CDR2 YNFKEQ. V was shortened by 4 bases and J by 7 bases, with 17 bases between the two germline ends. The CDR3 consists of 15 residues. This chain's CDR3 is CASSPQGSNQNEQFF. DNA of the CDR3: TGTGCCAGCAGCCCACAGGGTTCAAATCAAAATGAGCAGTTCTTC.

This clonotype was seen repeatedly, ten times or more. Written as DNA, the CDR3 is TGTGCCAGCAGCCTAAGTTCGGCTGAACAGTTCTTC. It codes for CASSLSSAEQFF. The rearrangement uses TRBV5-6 and TRBJ2-1; D remains ambiguous. The CDR3 consists of 12 residues. Germline assignment: CDR1 SGHDT and CDR2 YYEEEE. V shed 4 bases and J shed 13 bases, with 15 bases lying between them.

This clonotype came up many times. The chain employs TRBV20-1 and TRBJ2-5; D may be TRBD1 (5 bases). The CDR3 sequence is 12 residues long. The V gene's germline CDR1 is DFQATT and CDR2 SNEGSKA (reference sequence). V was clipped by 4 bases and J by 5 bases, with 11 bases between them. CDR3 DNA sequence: TGCAGTGCTATAGGGGATGTCGAGACCCAGTACTTC. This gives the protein CSAIGDVETQYF.

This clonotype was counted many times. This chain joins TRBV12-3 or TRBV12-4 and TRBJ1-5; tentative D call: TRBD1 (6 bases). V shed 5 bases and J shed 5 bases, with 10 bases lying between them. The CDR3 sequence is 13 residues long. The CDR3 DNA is TGTGCCAGCAGTCTTCGACAGGATCAGCCCCAGCATTTT. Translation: CASSLRQDQPQHF.

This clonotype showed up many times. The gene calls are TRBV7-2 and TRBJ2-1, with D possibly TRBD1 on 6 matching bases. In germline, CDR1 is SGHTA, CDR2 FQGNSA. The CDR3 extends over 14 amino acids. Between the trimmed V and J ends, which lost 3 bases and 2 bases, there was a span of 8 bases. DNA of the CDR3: TGTGCCAGCAGCTTGACAGGCACCTACAATGAGCAGTTCTTC. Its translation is CASSLTGTYNEQFF.

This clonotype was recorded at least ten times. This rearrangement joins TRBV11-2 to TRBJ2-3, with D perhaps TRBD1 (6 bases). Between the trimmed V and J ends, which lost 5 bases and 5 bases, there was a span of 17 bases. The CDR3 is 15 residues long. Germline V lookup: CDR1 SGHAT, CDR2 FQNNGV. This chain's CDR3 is CASSLRTALGDTQYF. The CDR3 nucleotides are TGTGCCAGCAGCCTCCGGACAGCCCTCGGAGATACGCAGTATTTT.

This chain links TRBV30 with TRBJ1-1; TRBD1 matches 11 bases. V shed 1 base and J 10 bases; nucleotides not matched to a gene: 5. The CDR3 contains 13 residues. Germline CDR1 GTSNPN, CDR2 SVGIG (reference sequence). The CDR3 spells CAWSETGQGGAFF. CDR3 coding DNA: TGTGCCTGGAGTGAGACGGGACAGGGGGGAGCTTTCTTT.

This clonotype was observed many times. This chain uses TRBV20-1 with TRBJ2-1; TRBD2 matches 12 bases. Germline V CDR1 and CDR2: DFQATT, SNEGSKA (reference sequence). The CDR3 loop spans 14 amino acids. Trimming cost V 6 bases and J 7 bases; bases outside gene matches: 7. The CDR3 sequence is CSATGLAGSNEQFF. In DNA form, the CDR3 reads TGCAGTGCGACCGGACTAGCGGGATCGAATGAGCAGTTCTTC.

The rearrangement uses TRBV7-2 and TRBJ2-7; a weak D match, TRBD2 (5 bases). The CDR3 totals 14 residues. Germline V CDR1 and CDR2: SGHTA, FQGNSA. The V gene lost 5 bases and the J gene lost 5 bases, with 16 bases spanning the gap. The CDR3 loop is CASSPGRLSHEQYF. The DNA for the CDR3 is TGTGCCAGCAGCCCCGGACGACTATCCCACGAGCAGTACTTC.

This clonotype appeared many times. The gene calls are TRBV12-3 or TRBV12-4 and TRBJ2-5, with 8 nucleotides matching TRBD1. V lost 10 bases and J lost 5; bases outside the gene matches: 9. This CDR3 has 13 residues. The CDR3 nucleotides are TGTGCCACCGCGACAGGGGTTCCGGAGACCCAGTACTTC. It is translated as CATATGVPETQYF.

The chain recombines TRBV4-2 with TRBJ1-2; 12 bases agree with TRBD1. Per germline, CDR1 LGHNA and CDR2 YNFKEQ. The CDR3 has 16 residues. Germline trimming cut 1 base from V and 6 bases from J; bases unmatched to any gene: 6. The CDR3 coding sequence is TGTGCCAGCAGCCAAGCTGTGGGACAGGGGGCGAATGGCTACACCTTC. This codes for CASSQAVGQGANGYTF.

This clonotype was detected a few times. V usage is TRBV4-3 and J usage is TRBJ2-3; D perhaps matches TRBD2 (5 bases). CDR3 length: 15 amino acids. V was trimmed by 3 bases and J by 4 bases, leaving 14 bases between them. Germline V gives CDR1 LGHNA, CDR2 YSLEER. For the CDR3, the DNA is TGCGCCAGCAGCCAGTTAGCCGCGGGCCCAGATACGCAGTATTTT. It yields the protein CASSQLAAGPDTQYF.

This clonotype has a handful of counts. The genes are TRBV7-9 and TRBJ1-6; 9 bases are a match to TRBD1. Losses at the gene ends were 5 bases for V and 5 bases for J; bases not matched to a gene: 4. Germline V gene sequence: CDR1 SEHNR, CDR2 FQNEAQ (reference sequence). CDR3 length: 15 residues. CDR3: CASSPRDRDNSPLHF. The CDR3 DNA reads TGTGCCAGCAGCCCCCGGGACAGGGATAATTCACCCCTCCACTTT.

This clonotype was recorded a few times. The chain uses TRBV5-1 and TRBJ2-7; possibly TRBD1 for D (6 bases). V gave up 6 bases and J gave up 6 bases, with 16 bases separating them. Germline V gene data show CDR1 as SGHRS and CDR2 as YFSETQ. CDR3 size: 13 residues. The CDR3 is CASTLSQGAEQYF. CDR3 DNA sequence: TGCGCCAGCACCCTATCACAGGGCGCCGAGCAGTACTTC.

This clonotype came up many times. The CDR3 spells CASSVGTDVEQFF. The CDR3 DNA follows: TGTGCCAGCAGCGTGGGCACGGACGTTGAGCAGTTCTTC. The chain recombines TRBV9 with TRBJ2-1; the D is unclear. The V gene lost 2 bases and the J gene lost 9 bases, with 12 bases spanning the gap. The CDR3 is 13 amino acids. Per germline, CDR1 SGDLS and CDR2 YYNGEE. Full variable domain (remainder filled in from reference TRBV9 and TRBJ2-1): DSGVTQTPKHLITATGQRVTLRCSPRSGDLSVYWYQQSLDQGLQFLIQYYNGEERAKGNILERFSAQQFPDLHSELNLSSLELGDSALYFCASSVGTDVEQFFGPGTRLTVL.